This is a list of T cell receptor beta chains from one sample in a study of blood T cells in healthy people across ages. TCRdb re-called the 5' RACE reads with MiXCR, one entry per CDR3 protein. The sample has more than 800,000 distinct CDR3 sequences; 35% to 50% are singletons. Sequencing was carried out using blood. The receptors shown here come from a woman in her sixties in good health. Both conserved end residues are part of each CDR3. The D gene is left open where the match is weak. A clone size is listed for some rows: how often the clone was seen (once, few, many), or a class if it is expanded.

size	V	D	J	CDR3	DNA
-	TRBV7-9	-	TRBJ2-1	CASSDVMAGDEQFF	TGTGCCAGCAGCGACGTGATGGCAGGAGATGAGCAGTTCTTC
-	TRBV6-1	-	TRBJ2-3	CASRRLDTSTDTQYF	TGTGCCAGCAGAAGACTAGATACAAGCACAGATACGCAGTATTTT
once	TRBV30	TRBD1	TRBJ1-5	CAWSKQGDQPQHF	TGTGCCTGGAGTAAACAGGGGGATCAGCCCCAGCATTTT
-	TRBV27	TRBD2	TRBJ2-1	CASSQAGVYNEQFF	TGTGCCAGCAGTCAAGCGGGAGTGTACAATGAGCAGTTCTTC
-	TRBV7-2	TRBD2	TRBJ2-3	CASSWLAGGPTDTQYF	TGTGCCAGCAGCTGGTTAGCGGGGGGACCCACAGATACGCAGTATTTT
few	TRBV27	-	TRBJ1-5	CASSPRTGQPQHF	TGTGCCAGCAGCCCTCGGACGGGTCAGCCCCAGCATTTT
-	TRBV20-1	-	TRBJ2-7	CSAQGYSNYEQYF	TGCAGTGCCCAGGGCTACTCAAACTACGAGCAGTACTTC
-	TRBV9	-	TRBJ2-5	CASSSRVGLGETQYF	TGTGCCAGCAGCAGTAGAGTCGGGCTCGGGGAGACCCAGTACTTC
few	TRBV7-8	TRBD2	TRBJ2-7	CASSWGLAGDPQKQYF	TGTGCCAGCAGCTGGGGACTAGCGGGAGACCCTCAAAAGCAGTACTTC
-	TRBV6-5	-	TRBJ2-1	CASSYQGREQFF	TGTGCCAGCAGTTACCAGGGAAGAGAGCAGTTCTTC
-	TRBV9	-	TRBJ2-7	CASSPGAIDYEQYF	TGTGCCAGCAGCCCGGGGGCTATTGACTACGAGCAGTACTTC